These 15 T cell receptor beta chains were sequenced from one sample in a study of T cells in Graves' hyperthyroidism and ophthalmopathy. Amplified TCR beta CDR3 regions came from RNA transcripts. TCR CDR3 underwent first-round RT-PCR with the HTBI primer set. TCRdb re-analysed the multiplex PCR reads in MiXCR, keeping a single row per CDR3 protein. The table records about 210,000 distinct CDR3 sequences, 15% to 20% of them present only once. Sequenced input: blood. Receptors were obtained from a man aged 45-65 years with Graves' hyperthyroidism.

The rearrangement joins TRBV11-2 to TRBJ2-5; TRBD2 matches 15 bases. Germline assignment: CDR1 SGHAT and CDR2 FQNNGV. V lost 1 base and J lost 5; bases outside the gene matches: 5. This CDR3 has 17 residues. The CDR3 is CASSLGSGTSGGETQYF. The CDR3, as DNA: TGTGCCAGCAGCTTAGGATCCGGGACTAGCGGGGGGGAGACCCAGTACTTC.

There are many counts of this clonotype. The chain's CDR3 is CAWSSGLGASISQYF. The CDR3 DNA sequence: TGTGCCTGGAGTTCGGGATTGGGGGCCTCCATTTCGCAGTATTTT. The chain employs TRBV30 and TRBJ2-3; tentative D call: TRBD1 (6 bases). CDR1 and CDR2 (germline): GTSNPN, SVGIG (reference sequence). V was shortened by 2 bases and J by 10 bases, with 22 bases between the two germline ends. The CDR3 covers 15 residues.

V usage is TRBV10-3 and J usage is TRBJ2-7, with D possibly called TRBD1 or TRBD2 (5 bases each). Trimming shortened V by 3 bases and J by 5 bases, and 17 bases separated the two germline ends. The CDR3 covers 15 residues. Germline CDR1 ENHRY, CDR2 SYGVKD. The CDR3 DNA reads TGTGCCATCAGTGATGTACCGCCAGGGAGCAACGAGCAGTACTTC. Translating it yields CAISDVPPGSNEQYF.

V gene TRBV6-9 combines with J gene TRBJ1-4, with a possible D match to TRBD1 (6 bases). This CDR3 is built from 14 residues. V was trimmed by 3 bases and J by 7 bases, leaving 12 bases between them. Germline V lookup: CDR1 MNHGY, CDR2 SVAAGI. DNA of the CDR3: TGTGCCAGCAGTTACGACCAGGGGCGTGAAAAACTGTTTTTT. It translates to CASSYDQGREKLFF.

This clonotype occurred many times. The V gene is TRBV11-2, the J gene TRBJ1-2; weak D call: TRBD1 (5 bases). V was cut by 3 bases and J by 4 bases, with 12 bases left in between. This CDR3 has 14 amino acids. Germline-derived CDR1 and CDR2 are SGHAT and FQNNGV. The CDR3 region is CASSFSQGGYGYTF. CDR3 coding DNA: TGTGCCAGCAGCTTTAGCCAGGGCGGCTATGGCTACACCTTC.

The chain employs TRBV5-1 and TRBJ2-1, with D perhaps matching TRBD2 (6 bases). The germline V and J ends were trimmed by 3 bases and 5 bases, with 18 bases remaining between them. This CDR3 has 16 residues. CDR1 and CDR2 from the germline V gene are SGHRS and YFSETQ. In DNA form, the CDR3 reads TGCGCCAGCAGCTCGAGGACCCATAGCGGAAACAATGAGCAGTTCTTC. This sequence encodes CASSSRTHSGNNEQFF.

This clonotype was seen repeatedly, ten times or more. The chain has TRBV6-1 and TRBJ2-1, with D perhaps matching TRBD1 or TRBD2 (6 bases each). This CDR3 has 14 amino acids. V was trimmed by 7 bases and J by 8 bases, leaving 18 bases between them. Germline V CDR1 and CDR2: MNHNS, SASEGT. CDR3 in amino acids: CASNRRGAEDEQFF. CDR3 nucleotides: TGTGCCAGCAACCGAAGGGGGGCAGAGGATGAGCAGTTCTTC.

This clonotype was counted many times. This chain uses TRBV6-5 with TRBJ2-5, with 9 positions matching TRBD1. The CDR3 length is 15 residues. Germline trimming cut 0 bases from V and 3 bases from J; bases unmatched to any gene: 2. CDR1 is MNHEY and CDR2 is SVGAGI in the germline V gene. The DNA for the CDR3 is TGTGCCAGCAGTTACTCGGGGACAGGGAAAGAGACCCAGTACTTC. This gives the protein CASSYSGTGKETQYF.

Many counts were recorded for this clonotype. The V gene is TRBV2, the J gene TRBJ2-7; D unclear. CDR3 length equals 14 residues. Looked up from germline, CDR1 is SNHLY and CDR2 is FYNNEI. Trimming left V 9 bases short and J 7 bases short, with 22 bases between. CDR3 coding DNA: TGTGCCAGTCGGAGCAGCTCACTTGAAGGTGAGCAGTACTTC. It translates to CASRSSSLEGEQYF. The variable domain in full, with the rest retrieved from reference TRBV2 and TRBJ2-7, is EPEVTQTPSHQVTQMGQEVILRCVPISNHLYFYWYRQILGQKVEFLVSFYNNEISEKSEIFDDQFSVERPDGSNFTLKIRSTKLEDSAMYFCASRSSSLEGEQYFGPGTRLTVT.

This clonotype was seen ten or more times. J is TRBJ1-1 and V is TRBV20-1, with D tentatively TRBD1 (5 bases). Trimming pared 4 bases from V and 4 bases from J, leaving 13 bases between. Looked up from germline, CDR1 is DFQATT and CDR2 is SNEGSKA (reference sequence). The CDR3 is 13 amino acids. CDR3: CSATPDKLTEAFF. CDR3 nucleotides: TGCAGTGCTACACCGGACAAGCTCACTGAAGCTTTCTTT.

J is TRBJ2-7 and V is TRBV6-2 or TRBV6-3; D is undetermined. V was pared by 6 bases and J by 3 bases, with 12 bases between. CDR3 size: 13 residues. Germline CDR1 is MNHEY and CDR2 is SVGEGT. The CDR3 DNA sequence: TGTGCCAGCAGGATAGGACCGGGCTACGAGCAGTACTTC. Amino acid sequence: CASRIGPGYEQYF.

This clonotype was observed many times. V usage is TRBV20-1 and J usage is TRBJ2-7; 8 bases are a match to TRBD2. CDR1 and CDR2 from the germline V gene are DFQATT and SNEGSKA (reference sequence). J gave up 2 bases and V 0 bases, and 12 bases lay outside the gene matches. This CDR3 has 17 residues. The CDR3 DNA is TGCAGTGCTAGAGATATGGGGGTGCGAGCGGGGGCCTACGAGCAGTACTTC. Protein product: CSARDMGVRAGAYEQYF.

This clonotype showed up just a few times. The rearrangement joins TRBV28 to TRBJ1-5; the D is unclear. The CDR3 length is 14 residues. Trimming removed 2 bases from V and 4 bases from J, with 9 bases in between. Germline V gene data show CDR1 as MDHEN and CDR2 as SYDVKM. The CDR3 DNA sequence: TGTGCCAGCAGTTTAGCCAGCGAAAATCAGCCCCAGCATTTT. Translated, it gives CASSLASENQPQHF.

There are a few counts of this clonotype. The chain couples TRBV12-3 or TRBV12-4 to TRBJ2-3; D may be TRBD2 (6 bases). The CDR3 is made up of 14 amino acids. V lost 5 bases, J lost 2 bases, and 11 bases lay in between. The CDR3 reads CASSMGLSTDTQYF. CDR3 nucleotide sequence: TGTGCCAGCAGTATGGGACTTTCCACAGATACGCAGTATTTT.

This clonotype has a single count. The junction shows a germline mismatch at one end, possibly a read error. The V and J genes are TRBV29-1 and TRBJ2-7; D possibly uses TRBD1 or TRBD2 (5 bases each). This CDR3 is 11 amino acids long. The germline CDR1 and CDR2 sequences are SQVTM and ANQGSEA. The CDR3 DNA reads TGCAGCGCCACCGGGACCTACGAGAAGTACTTC. As protein: CSATGTYEKYF.